One sample yielded the 26 T cell receptor beta chains listed below, sequenced in a study of vaccination effects on CD4 cells after COVID-19. Ahead of sequencing, the ViraFEST assay grew antigen-specific CD4+ T cells using viral peptide pools. Isolation of CD4+ T cells took place after about 10 days of culture. None of the vaccinated had previously contracted SARS-CoV-2, and their nucleocapsid antibodies tested negative. The antigens for these receptors are not known. Sequenced by immunoSEQ multiplex PCR; TCRdb stores in-frame clones only, minus some. The sample contains 65,000 or so clones, around 69% of which appear only once. The sample in question was CD4+ T cells from PBMCs cultured with HCoV-NL63 spike peptides, obtained before COVID-19 vaccination. The receptor source for this set is a human donor who received a COVID-19 vaccine.

This chain links TRBV18 with TRBJ2-1; D ambiguous. The CDR3 spans 13 residues. Germline CDR1 and CDR2: KGHSH and LQKENI. V lost 3 bases to trimming and J lost 4 bases, with 7 bases between them. As DNA, the CDR3 is TGTGCCAGCTCACCCGACCCTTACAATGAGCAGTTCTTC. Translation gives CASSPDPYNEQFF.

Here the CDR3 DNA reads TGTGCCACCAGCACCGGAACGGGGGGTAATCAGCCCCAGCATTTT. Its translation: CATSTGTGGNQPQHF. The J gene is TRBJ1-5, the V gene TRBV15, with D possibly matching TRBD1 (5 bases). Germline CDR1 and CDR2: LNHNV and YYDKDF (reference sequence). The V end lost 4 bases, the J end lost 4 bases, and 14 bases lay between the germline ends. CDR3 length: 15 amino acids.

This rearrangement joins TRBV18 to TRBJ1-5; D is unclear. V lost 4 bases, J lost 10 bases, and 14 bases lay in between. Per the germline V gene, CDR1 is KGHSH and CDR2 is LQKENI. The CDR3 spans 13 residues. The CDR3 DNA sequence: TGTGCCAGCTCACTAGGGTCCGAAGGACCCCAGCATTTT. Its translation: CASSLGSEGPQHF.

This clone was seen a few times. The genes are TRBV4-3 and TRBJ2-3; no reliable D call. The CDR3 runs 16 residues. Trimming pared 1 base from V and 2 bases from J, leaving 13 bases between. CDR1 and CDR2 from the germline V gene are LGHNA and YSLEER. The CDR3 is CASSQVSDGHTDTQYF. CDR3 in DNA: TGCGCCAGCAGCCAAGTTTCGGACGGCCACACAGATACGCAGTATTTT.

This clone was seen a handful of times. V and J are TRBV5-1 and TRBJ2-3; 8 bases are shared with TRBD1. Germline assignment: CDR1 SGHRS and CDR2 YFSETQ. The CDR3 runs 15 residues. V lost 1 base to trimming and J lost 6 bases; unmatched junction nucleotides: 7. CDR3 sequence reads: CASSLQDRAGDTQYF. The DNA of the CDR3 is TGCGCCAGCAGCTTGCAGGACAGGGCAGGGGATACGCAGTATTTT.

The chain couples TRBV3-1 (or the pseudogene TRBV3-2) to TRBJ1-3; 12 nucleotides line up with TRBD1. J lost 2 bases, V lost 4 bases, and 9 bases had no gene match. The length of the CDR3 is 18 residues. Germline assignment: CDR1 LGHDT and CDR2 YNNKEL (reference sequence). For the CDR3, the DNA is TGTGCCAGCAGCCCCTCCTTGGGACAGGGGGCTACTGGAAACACCATATATTTT. Its protein is CASSPSLGQGATGNTIYF.

The V call is TRBV10-3, the J call TRBJ2-7, with a tentative D call TRBD1 (5 bases). In germline, CDR1 is ENHRY, CDR2 SYGVKD. The length of the CDR3 is 14 residues. V was trimmed by 0 bases and J by 1 base, leaving 7 bases between them. In nucleotides, the CDR3 is TGTGCCATCAGTGAGTCGGGGCGGTCCTACGAGCAGTACGTC. It codes for CAISESGRSYEQYV.

This clone was observed a single time. The V and J genes are TRBV28 and TRBJ1-4; weak D call: TRBD1 (5 bases). CDR3 size: 16 residues. Trimming took off 1 base at V and 0 bases at J, with 9 bases between the two ends. Germline V gene data show CDR1 as MDHEN and CDR2 as SYDVKM. The CDR3 DNA sequence: TGTGCCAGCAGTTTATTCGGGGGAGCAACTAATGAAAAACTGTTTTTT. Amino acids: CASSLFGGATNEKLFF.

The CDR3 sequence is CASRRSGWDRATLGNTIYF. The CDR3 DNA reads as TGTGCCAGCAGGCGTTCGGGCTGGGACAGGGCTACTCTCGGAAACACCATATATTTT. The chain links TRBV14 to TRBJ1-3; 9 bases are shared with TRBD1. With 6 bases clipped from V and 4 bases from J, the junction kept 19 bases outside the gene matches. Germline loops: CDR1 SGHDN, CDR2 FVKESK. The CDR3 has 19 amino acids.

The chain uses TRBV10-3 and TRBJ1-5; D is possibly TRBD1 (5 bases). Trimming pared 6 bases from V and 5 bases from J, leaving 20 bases between. Germline CDR1 ENHRY, CDR2 SYGVKD. CDR3 size: 16 residues. The CDR3: CAISRWGGSRDQPQHF. CDR3 in DNA: TGTGCCATCAGCCGCTGGGGGGGTTCCCGGGATCAGCCCCAGCATTTT.

The V and J genes are TRBV6-5 and TRBJ2-7; a weak D match, TRBD2 (6 bases). The CDR3 is 15 amino acids. Germline V gene sequence: CDR1 MNHEY, CDR2 SVGAGI. Trimming removed 7 bases at V and 0 bases at J, with 16 bases between. The CDR3 DNA reads TGTGCCAGCATAGGAGCGGGCCCGCCCTCCTACGAGCAGTACGTC. This sequence encodes CASIGAGPPSYEQYV.

The chain uses TRBV25-1 and TRBJ1-6, with D possibly being TRBD1 (5 bases). Trimming pared 3 bases from V and 9 bases from J, leaving 6 bases between. In germline, CDR1 is MGHDK, CDR2 SYGVNS. The CDR3 has 12 residues. CDR3 protein: CASSETASPLHF. CDR3 DNA sequence: TGTGCCAGCAGTGAGACAGCTTCACCCCTCCACTTT.

This chain uses TRBV12-3 or TRBV12-4 with TRBJ1-1, with a possible D match to TRBD1 (6 bases). The CDR3 sequence is 13 residues long. CDR3 protein: CADGVQGNTEAFF. As DNA, the CDR3 is TGTGCAGACGGGGTACAGGGGAACACTGAAGCTTTCTTT.

The J gene is TRBJ2-6, the V gene TRBV9; 10 bases are shared with TRBD2. CDR1 and CDR2 (germline): SGDLS, YYNGEE. J gave up 1 base and V 4 bases, and 11 bases lay outside the gene matches. The CDR3 consists of 19 residues. CDR3 sequence (DNA): TGTGCCAGCAGCTCTCCTTCGATAGCGGGGGGATCTGGGGCCAACGTCCTGACTTTC. Amino acids: CASSSPSIAGGSGANVLTF.

This clone has a handful of counts. The V gene is TRBV7-6, the J gene TRBJ2-2; maybe TRBD2 (5 bases). Trimming took 4 bases from V and 6 from J, leaving 21 bases between them. This CDR3 is 17 amino acids long. Germline V gives CDR1 SGHVS, CDR2 FNYEAQ. CDR3: CASSSEGGPRPSGELFF. The CDR3 DNA is TGTGCCAGCAGCTCCGAAGGCGGGCCTAGACCATCCGGGGAGCTGTTTTTT.

This clone occurred once. The V gene is TRBV2, the J gene TRBJ2-3, with unresolved D. This CDR3 comprises 13 residues. V was clipped by 4 bases and J by 6 bases, with 11 bases between them. Germline V gene data show CDR1 as SNHLY and CDR2 as FYNNEI. In DNA, the CDR3 is TGTGCCAGCAGTGTTGCCCCGCCGGATACGCAGTATTTT. Its translation: CASSVAPPDTQYF.

This rearrangement joins TRBV27 to TRBJ1-3, with D maybe TRBD1 (5 bases). CDR1 MNHEY and CDR2 SMNVEV come from the germline V gene (reference sequence). V shed 5 bases and J shed 4 bases, with 9 bases lying between them. This CDR3 has 13 residues. CDR3 sequence (DNA): TGTGCCAGCAGTGGGGGAGTCGGAAACACCATATATTTT. Its translation is CASSGGVGNTIYF.

The chain uses TRBV9 and TRBJ2-2, with 12 bases matching TRBD2. After removal of 1 base from V and 4 bases from J, the junction contained 2 bases not matched to a gene. The CDR3 totals 16 residues. CDR1 and CDR2 from the germline V gene are SGDLS and YYNGEE. CDR3 in DNA: TGTGCCAGCAGCGTACTAGCGGGGGGGAGCACCGGGGAGCTGTTTTTT. It yields the protein CASSVLAGGSTGELFF.

The chain has TRBV7-3 and TRBJ1-1, with unresolved D. The germline V gene has CDR1 SGHTA and CDR2 FQGTGA. The CDR3 runs to 14 residues. Trimming pared 3 bases from V and 3 bases from J, leaving 11 bases between. CDR3 residues: CASSFRGSYTEAFF. The CDR3 DNA follows: TGTGCCAGCAGCTTTCGCGGTTCTTACACTGAAGCTTTCTTT. The full variable domain, with the rest looked up from reference TRBV7-3 and TRBJ1-1, is GAGVSQTPSNKVTEKGKYVELRCDPISGHTALYWYRQSLGQGPEFLIYFQGTGAADDSGLPNDRFFAVRPEGSVSTLKIQRTERGDSAVYLCASSFRGSYTEAFFGQGTRLTVV.

CDR3 sequence: CASRSKTRNNEKLFF. The CDR3 region has the DNA TGTGCCAGCAGATCTAAGACAAGAAATAATGAAAAACTGTTTTTT. The rearrangement joins TRBV6-5 to TRBJ1-4; D is uncertain. Germline V lookup: CDR1 MNHEY, CDR2 SVGAGI. Deletions cut 6 bases from V and 4 bases from J, with 15 bases between. The CDR3 has 15 amino acids.

V usage is TRBV9 and J usage is TRBJ1-4, with D uncertain. The CDR3 is made up of 14 amino acids. Trimming took 2 bases from V and 7 from J, leaving 12 bases between them. Germline values: CDR1 SGDLS, CDR2 YYNGEE. The CDR3 loop reads CASSVDQAGEKLFF. The CDR3 nucleotides are TGTGCCAGCAGCGTCGATCAGGCTGGTGAAAAACTGTTTTTT.

The genes are TRBV12-3 or TRBV12-4 and TRBJ1-2; perhaps TRBD1 as D (5 bases). The V end was cut by 4 bases, the J end by 6 bases, with 12 bases between. The CDR3 is 13 residues long. Here the CDR3 DNA reads TGTGCCAGCAGTTGGCAGGGAGTGGATGGCTACACCTTC. Its translation is CASSWQGVDGYTF.

A few counts support this clone. The V gene is TRBV6-1, the J gene TRBJ2-1; TRBD1 matches at 8 bases. The V and J ends lost 2 bases and 1 base, in that order; junction bases with no gene match: 1. The CDR3 is 15 residues long. Germline lookup yields CDR1 MNHNS and CDR2 SASEGT. Here the CDR3 reads CASSEYRGSYNEQFF. The CDR3 DNA is TGTGCCAGCAGTGAATACAGGGGGTCCTACAATGAGCAGTTCTTC.

The sample holds a few counts of this clone. This chain joins TRBV18 and TRBJ1-6; 10 nucleotides agree with TRBD1. Losses at the gene ends were 0 bases for V and 9 bases for J; bases not matched to a gene: 5. The length of the CDR3 is 16 residues. CDR1 is KGHSH, CDR2 LQKENI, per germline. CDR3 nucleotide sequence: TGTGCCAGCTCACCACCGAACGGACAGGGGGGTTCACCCCTCCACTTT. Translating it yields CASSPPNGQGGSPLHF. The entire variable domain, with the rest obtained from reference TRBV18 and TRBJ1-6, is as follows: NAGVMQNPRHLVRRRGQEARLRCSPMKGHSHVYWYRQLPEEGLKFMVYLQKENIIDESGMPKERFSAEFPKEGPSILRIQQVVRGDSAAYFCASSPPNGQGGSPLHFGNGTRLTVT.

The J gene is TRBJ2-7, the V gene TRBV10-3; perhaps TRBD2 as D (5 bases). The CDR3 has 15 amino acids. Trimming cost V 0 bases and J 2 bases, with 11 bases left between them. CDR1 and CDR2 from the germline V gene are ENHRY and SYGVKD. CDR3 nucleotide sequence: TGTGCCATCAGTGAGTCGGGAGCGATGACCTACGAGCAGTACGTC. Translation gives CAISESGAMTYEQYV.

The chain has TRBV7-8 and TRBJ2-3, with 10 bases that match TRBD1. The germline V gene has CDR1 SGHVS and CDR2 FQNEAQ. Unmatched junction bases numbered 9, after V lost 8 bases and J lost 4 bases. The CDR3 runs 15 residues. The CDR3 loop is CASLGRDRGADTQYF. The CDR3, as DNA: TGTGCCAGCTTAGGACGGGACAGGGGAGCAGATACGCAGTATTTT. Full variable domain (rest looked up from reference TRBV7-8 and TRBJ2-3): GAGVSQSPRYKVAKRGQDVALRCDPISGHVSLFWYQQALGQGPEFLTYFQNEAQLDKSGLPSDRFFAERPEGSVSTLKIQRTQQEDSAVYLCASLGRDRGADTQYFGPGTRLTVL.